This paragraph reports one T cell receptor (beta chain). What it recognizes is unknown. The CDR3 is 13 residues long. CDR1 KGHDR and CDR2 SFDVKD come from the germline V gene. The V gene end was trimmed by 7 bases and the J gene end by 1 base; junction bases not matched to a gene: 1. These data come from a study of T cell responses to AZD1222 COVID-19 vaccine. The study, taken as a whole, reports: Clonal diversity was possibly underestimated, and white British individuals and females predominated among donors. In the spike-specific TCR repertoire, nearly half reportedly target unmutated variant regions.

Some clones are missing from TCRdb's copy, which holds only in-frame ones; the method was immunoSEQ multiplex PCR. The top ten hold approximately 6.6% of the sample, which has about 150,000 clones, roughly nine tenths seen once. The input for sequencing was peripheral blood, taken after recovery from COVID-19. This clonotype was obtained from an adult who had recovered from COVID-19. J is TRBJ1-1 and V is TRBV24-1; 8 bases map to TRBD1. The CDR3 DNA sequence: TGTGCCACCAGCGACAGGGGGAACACTGAAGCTTTCTTT. Translated, it gives CATSDRGNTEAFF.